The 13 T cell receptor beta chains below come from one sample, sequenced in a study of metastatic and nonmetastatic thyroid tumors. TCRdb called clones again from the PCR reads with MiXCR. The sample lists around 34,000 clones; about 18% were seen once. Each patient came to thyroid surgery without any prior treatment (of any kind). The material sequenced was blood. All receptors come from a female donor with papillary thyroid cancer or a benign thyroid nodule (not recorded which). Some clones in this sample may be carry-over from other donors' samples.

This clone appeared a few times. The chain joins TRBV27 to TRBJ1-3; 10 nucleotides align to TRBD1. The V and J ends lost 6 bases and 7 bases, in that order; junction bases with no gene match: 9. The CDR3 runs to 15 residues. CDR1 and CDR2 from the germline V gene are MNHEY and SMNVEV (reference sequence). CDR3 DNA sequence: TGTGCCAGCAGGGCCGGACAGGGGGTCGGGAACACCATATATTTT. Translation gives CASRAGQGVGNTIYF.

This clone was seen at least ten times. One base away lies a much larger clone, so this may be a sequencing read error. The gene calls are TRBV7-2 and TRBJ2-1; D unresolved. From germline, CDR1 is SGHTA and CDR2 FQGNSA. The CDR3 sequence is 17 residues long. CDR3 sequence: CASSLGIVESSYNERFF. The CDR3 DNA reads TGTGCCAGCAGCTTAGGAATCGTCGAAAGCTCCTACAATGAGCGGTTCTTC. Full variable domain (missing parts from reference TRBV7-2 and TRBJ2-1): GAGVSQSPSNKVTEKGKDVELRCDPISGHTALYWYRQSLGQGLEFLIYFQGNSAPDKSGLPSDRFSAERTGGSVSTLTIQRTQQEDSAVYLCASSLGIVESSYNERFFGPGTRLTVL.

This clone has at least ten counts. The CDR3 sequence: CASTKWGARNTEAFF. CDR3 bases: TGTGCCAGCACAAAGTGGGGGGCTCGAAACACTGAAGCTTTCTTT. The chain is built from TRBV3-1 and TRBJ1-1; possibly TRBD1 for D (6 bases). Trimming shortened V by 7 bases and J by 2 bases, and 17 bases separated the two germline ends. This CDR3 spans 15 amino acids. The germline gives CDR1 LGHDT, CDR2 YNNKEL (reference sequence).

The CDR3 reads CASSTTAPSSYEQYF. The CDR3 nucleotides are TGTGCCAGCAGTACGACAGCCCCAAGCTCCTACGAGCAGTACTTC. This chain links TRBV28 with TRBJ2-7, with D tentatively TRBD1 (5 bases). V shed 5 bases and J shed 0 bases, with 14 bases lying between them. CDR3 length: 15 residues. Germline CDR1 MDHEN, CDR2 SYDVKM.

This clone was picked up many times. The chain employs TRBV2 and TRBJ2-7; D ambiguous. This CDR3 comprises 11 residues. Germline CDR1 SNHLY, CDR2 FYNNEI. Trimming removed 4 bases at V and 7 bases at J, with 8 bases between. The CDR3 region has the DNA TGTGCCAGCAGTGGAGCTTGGGAGCAGTACTTC. It is translated as CASSGAWEQYF.

This clone appeared a few times. The rearrangement joins TRBV20-1 to TRBJ1-1; 7 nucleotides agree with TRBD1. Germline CDR1 and CDR2: DFQATT and SNEGSKA (reference sequence). This CDR3 has 15 residues. With V trimmed by 1 base and J by 4 bases, 9 bases remained unmatched. The CDR3 loop reads CSARVPRTGSTEAFF. In DNA form, the CDR3 reads TGCAGTGCTAGAGTTCCTAGGACAGGATCCACTGAAGCTTTCTTT.

This clone was seen only once. One end of the junction does not line up with germline, which may come from a read error. V and J are TRBV12-3 or TRBV12-4 and TRBJ1-1; tentative D call: TRBD1 (5 bases). This CDR3 is 15 amino acids long. The CDR3 sequence: CPSSRRQFESTEAFF. The CDR3 DNA follows: TGTCCCAGCAGTAGAAGACAGTTTGAAAGCACAGAAGCTTTCTTT.

In its sample, this clone was seen many times. V and J are TRBV6-1 and TRBJ1-2; D is unresolved. This CDR3 comprises 14 residues. CDR1 MNHNS and CDR2 SASEGT come from the germline V gene. V lost 6 bases, J lost 5 bases, and 16 bases lay in between. In DNA form, the CDR3 reads TGTGCCAGCAGCCCCGCCAGGTACGGGTATGGCTACACCTTC. This gives the protein CASSPARYGYGYTF.

This clone was picked up many times. The chain links TRBV5-5 to TRBJ2-5; 7 bases fit TRBD1. Germline values: CDR1 SGHKS, CDR2 YYEKEE (reference sequence). The CDR3 sequence is 17 residues long. J lost 3 bases, V lost 4 bases, and 15 bases had no gene match. This chain's CDR3 is CASSPGRDRVLEETQYF. For the CDR3, the DNA is TGTGCCAGCAGCCCGGGCCGGGACAGAGTGCTAGAAGAGACCCAGTACTTC.

This clone was observed at least ten times. The V and J genes are TRBV7-6 and TRBJ2-7, with 9 bases matching TRBD2. Germline loops: CDR1 SGHVS, CDR2 FNYEAQ. CDR3 length: 16 amino acids. V shed 3 bases and J 4 bases; nucleotides not matched to a gene: 10. CDR3 residues: CASSLLAGTSVYEQYF. CDR3 nucleotides: TGTGCCAGCAGCTTGCTAGCGGGGACGAGCGTTTACGAGCAGTACTTC.

The V and J genes are TRBV3-1 and TRBJ1-4; TRBD1 might be the D (6 bases). Per germline, CDR1 LGHDT and CDR2 YNNKEL (reference sequence). V lost 4 bases to trimming and J lost 4 bases, with 10 bases between them. This CDR3 region has 14 residues. CDR3 nucleotide sequence: TGTGCCAGCAGCCCCAGGGGTGGTAATGAAAAACTGTTTTTT. Amino acid sequence: CASSPRGGNEKLFF.

This clone has ten or more counts. V is TRBV7-3 and J is TRBJ1-1; the D gene is possibly TRBD1 (5 bases). CDR1 and CDR2 (germline): SGHTA, FQGTGA. The CDR3 spans 15 residues. The germline V and J ends were trimmed by 5 bases and 4 bases, with 17 bases remaining between them. The CDR3 DNA reads TGTGCCAGCAGCCCCAGCCAGGGCAGGGTCACTGAAGCTTTCTTT. Protein: CASSPSQGRVTEAFF. Based on the CDR3 plus reference TRBV7-3 and TRBJ1-1, the full variable domain is GAGVSQTPSNKVTEKGKYVELRCDPISGHTALYWYRQSLGQGPEFLIYFQGTGAADDSGLPNDRFFAVRPEGSVSTLKIQRTERGDSAVYLCASSPSQGRVTEAFFGQGTRLTVV.

This clone was recorded a few times. Additional DNA sequences in this sample encode the identical CDR3. The chain combines TRBV12-3 or TRBV12-4 with TRBJ2-5; D remains unclear. V lost 2 bases and J lost 1, with 8 bases in between. The CDR3 sequence is 14 residues long. This CDR3 is CASSLPHSQETQYF. The CDR3 DNA is TGTGCCAGCAGTTTACCCCACAGCCAAGAGACCCAGTACTTC.